This T cell receptor beta chain was retrieved from a study of T cell changes during pregnancy in multiple sclerosis. Clones were sequenced by immunoSEQ multiplex PCR, and TCRdb holds only the in-frame ones, with some missing. The data show some 80,000 clones, about 95% seen once. This sequence originates from a female donor with multiple sclerosis, enrolled in a pregnancy study. The material sequenced was peripheral blood, taken in the second trimester of pregnancy.

This chain's CDR3 is CASKTNVAGEFNEQFF. The CDR3, as DNA: TGTGCCAGCAAGACCAATGTAGCGGGAGAGTTTAATGAGCAGTTCTTC. The rearrangement joins TRBV7-9 to TRBJ2-1; TRBD2 matches at 9 bases. This CDR3 is 16 amino acids long. The germline V gene encodes CDR1 SEHNR and CDR2 FQNEAQ (reference sequence). J was trimmed by 7 bases and V by 7 bases; bases with no gene match: 14.